This section outlines one TCR beta chain sequence together with its context. This clonotype was counted between two and nine times. Its antigen remains unidentified. No quality values exist for individual bases; no much larger clone is one base distant. This specimen comes from a study of blood T cells in healthy people across ages (dated by TCRdb to between 2014 and 2016). General notes on the study: In model experiments, template switching captured roughly one uniquely barcoded TCR beta cDNA molecule for every two T cells. To track age-related changes in TCR beta repertoire diversity, the study relied on deep sequencing normalized with unique cDNA molecular identifiers. The donors were divided into four age groups: young (average around 16 years), middle-aged (around 37), aged (approximately 64) and long-lived (82). To avoid experimental bias, donors of different ages were randomly spread across the sequencing lanes. Two additional independent replicas of 1 million unique cDNA reads from the same blood draw were analyzed for two donors (one aged 18 to 29 and one aged 80 or older). General conclusions and limits of the study: The percentage of naive T cells measured by flow cytometry correlated strongly with observed TCR beta diversity. As age increased, observed TCR beta diversity per million T cells dropped in a roughly linear way, and a significant reduction was already evident by age about 40. Compared with the aged group, the long-lived group had more naive CD4+ T cells, fewer expanded clones and increased TCR diversity, suggesting age selection. Estimates of total diversity based on one million sequenced T cells were considered lower bounds and underestimates. Because the CMV infection status of the donors was unknown, age-related changes in expanded clonotypes may potentially have been confounded. Because profiling used bulk unsorted PBMCs, naive and antigen-experienced compartments could not be compared conclusively.

Systemically healthy Caucasian individuals from Russia, some 36 in total and aged about 6 to 95 years, were included as donors. Roughly 11 milliliters of peripheral blood were drawn from each donor into EDTA-treated Vacutainer tubes. PBMCs were isolated by Ficoll-Paque density-gradient centrifugation, with at least 6 million obtained per sample. Trizol reagent was used to extract total RNA from PBMCs, with at least 6 micrograms per sample. For every donor, an aliquot of PBMCs went through flow cytometry to measure the percentages of naive CD45RAhigh/CD27high T cells. Library construction relied on 5' RACE. The sequencer was an Illumina HiSeq 2500. The second PCR ran for about 7 to 11 cycles and used a J-beta primer mix along with a sample-barcoded 5' primer. A unique molecular identifier was introduced onto each TCR beta cDNA molecule by a template-switch 5' adaptor carrying 12 random nucleotides. At least 3 million CDR3-containing paired-end reads were obtained from each sample. The Mint cDNA synthesis kit, primed by a TRBC-specific oligonucleotide, was used to synthesize first-strand cDNA from all RNA. Following uracil-DNA glycosylase treatment, a first 18-cycle PCR with universal primers M1SS and BC2_uni_R was performed on all cDNA. The authors' pipeline ran thus. For normalization, 1 million high-quality reads were randomly selected from each sample, with every read carrying a distinct molecular identifier. Instead of being binned into consensus sequences, reads that shared molecular identifiers were thrown out. CDR3 identification, clonotype clustering and error correction used MiTCR with a Q25 quality threshold and the strictest error-elimination algorithm. A nonparametric unseen species model with Euler transformation was used to estimate lower-bound total TCR beta diversity. The raw public reads went through TCRdb reprocessing: fastp at Q25, MiXCR clone calling, in-frame beta chains kept. Each CDR3 protein gets just one entry, which takes the most common genes and DNA from the rows behind it. The V and J calls, along with clone size, are taken from TCRdb and not from the paper's own processing. Across this sample there are about 1 million distinct CDR3 sequences, with 40% to 50% seen only once. 18% of the sample goes to the ten largest clones.

Between the V and J ends, shortened by 3 bases and 4 bases respectively, the junction contains 10 bases. From the cysteine through the phenylalanine, the CDR3 covers 13 amino acids. The DNA shown is the 39-base CDR3, in frame from base 1. From a lookup of the germline V gene, CDR1 and CDR2 are SQVTM and ANQGSEA. Sequenced sample: blood. The source of this sequence is an older woman in good health. The sequence is built from TRBV29-1 and TRBJ2-1, with the D call tentatively TRBD1 or TRBD2, each fitting 6 bases. The CDR3 has the sequence CSVDGGAYNEQFF. The nucleotides are TGCAGCGTTGACGGGGGCGCGTACAATGAGCAGTTCTTC.